Listed below are T cell receptor beta chains from one sample, sequenced in a study of tumor-infiltrating lymphocytes in primary liver carcinoma. TCRdb used MiXCR to reprocess the multiplex PCR reads, holding one entry per CDR3 protein. This repertoire shows 90,000 to 100,000 distinct CDR3 sequences, 69% found once; its top ten account for over 9.5%. What was sequenced was liver tumor tissue from sampling region 5. These receptors originate from a woman aged 60-75 years with primary liver carcinoma and hepatitis B virus infection. CDR3s include the opening cysteine and the closing phenylalanine or tryptophan. A D gene is named only where the DNA matches it firmly. Clone size is not always given. Where it is, it says once, few, many or a class for expanded clones.

V gene	J gene	D gene	clone size	CDR3 DNA	CDR3 protein
TRBV6-6	TRBJ1-1	.	.	TGTGCCAGTATTACCGCAAAAATGAACACTGAAGCTTTCTTT	CASITAKMNTEAFF
TRBV2	TRBJ2-7	TRBD1	once	TGTGCCAGCAGTGCGGCAGAGGGGGCAGCCCACGCCTGCGAGCAGTACTTC	CASSAAEGAAHACEQYF
TRBV4-2	TRBJ2-1	TRBD2	.	TGTGCCAGCAGCGAGGGAGGGAGCGGGAATGAGCAATTCTTC	CASSEGGSGNEQFF
TRBV5-1	TRBJ1-1	.	once	TGCGCCAGCAGCCCCGATAGGACCTTTGAAGCTTTCTTT	CASSPDRTFEAFF
TRBV4-1	TRBJ2-1	.	.	TGCGCCAGCAGCCAACCCAAACTAGTGGGGAATATTAATGGGCAGTTCTTC	CASSQPKLVGNINGQFF
TRBV11-2	TRBJ2-1	.	.	TGTACCAGAAGCTTAGATCTGACGGGTGGTGGCGATGAGCAGTTCTTC	CTRSLDLTGGGDEQFF
TRBV10-3	TRBJ2-1	TRBD2	.	TGTGCCATCAGTGAGGGAATAGCGGGAGGGCCCGGTGTGCAGTTCTTC	CAISEGIAGGPGVQFF
TRBV11-2	TRBJ1-6	TRBD1	.	TGTGCCGGCCGCAGGGGGTATAATTCACCCCTCCACTTT	CAGRRGYNSPLHF
TRBV11-3	TRBJ2-3	.	medium-sized	TGTGCCAGCAGCTTAGAGGGGTGGGATACGCAGTATTTT	CASSLEGWDTQYF
TRBV6-6	TRBJ2-1	TRBD1	.	TGTGCCAGCAGTTATACTGCAGGGGGCTCGCCCTGCAATGAGCAGTTCTTC	CASSYTAGGSPCNEQFF
TRBV5-1	TRBJ2-2	TRBD2	many	TGCGCCAGCAGCTCTCTAGCGGGCAACACCGGGGAGCTGTTTTTT	CASSSLAGNTGELFF
TRBV11-2	TRBJ2-1	.	.	TGTGCCAGCAGTCACCGGCGGGGCTCCTACAATGAGCGGTTCTTC	CASSHRRGSYNERFF
TRBV30	TRBJ1-2	.	many	TGTGCCTGTTATTGGAGTCGGGTCGGCTATGGCTACACCTTC	CACYWSRVGYGYTF
TRBV6-5	TRBJ1-5	.	.	TGTGCCAGCGGAACAGGGCAGGGGTACAAGCCCCAACATTTT	CASGTGQGYKPQHF
TRBV29-1	TRBJ2-5	.	.	TGCAGCGTTAATAGAAGGGAAGAGACCCAGTACTTC	CSVNRREETQYF
TRBV15	TRBJ1-1	.	.	TGTGCCACCGGCAGTCGGGCAGGGAGAAGCACTGAAGCTTTCTTT	CATGSRAGRSTEAFF
TRBV6-6	TRBJ1-1	.	.	TGTGCCAGCATTATCGCAGCAATGAACACTGAAGCTTTCTTT	CASIIAAMNTEAFF
TRBV11-2	TRBJ1-2	TRBD1	.	TGTGCCAGCAGTTTAGGGGGCACCTCCTATGAAAGCTACACCTTC	CASSLGGTSYESYTF
TRBV6-5	TRBJ2-1	.	.	TGTATCAGCAGTTACCGTCCAGCGGTGGATTACAATGAGCAATTCTTC	CISSYRPAVDYNEQFF